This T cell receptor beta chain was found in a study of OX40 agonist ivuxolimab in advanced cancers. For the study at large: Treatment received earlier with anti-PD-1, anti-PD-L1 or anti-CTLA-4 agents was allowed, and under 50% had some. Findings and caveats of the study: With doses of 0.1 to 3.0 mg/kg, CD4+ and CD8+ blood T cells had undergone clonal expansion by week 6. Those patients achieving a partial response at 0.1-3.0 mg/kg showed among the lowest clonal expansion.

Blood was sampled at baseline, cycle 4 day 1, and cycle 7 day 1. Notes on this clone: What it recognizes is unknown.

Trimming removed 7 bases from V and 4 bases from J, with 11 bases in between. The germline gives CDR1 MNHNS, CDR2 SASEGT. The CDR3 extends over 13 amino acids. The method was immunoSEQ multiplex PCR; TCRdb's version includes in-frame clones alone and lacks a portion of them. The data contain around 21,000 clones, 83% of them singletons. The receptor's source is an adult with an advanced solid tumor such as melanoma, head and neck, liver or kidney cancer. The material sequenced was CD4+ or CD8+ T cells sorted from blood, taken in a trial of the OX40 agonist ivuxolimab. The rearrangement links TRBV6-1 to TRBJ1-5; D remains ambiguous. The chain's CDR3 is CASNLVANQPQHF. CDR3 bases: TGTGCCAGCAACCTAGTGGCGAATCAGCCCCAGCATTTT.